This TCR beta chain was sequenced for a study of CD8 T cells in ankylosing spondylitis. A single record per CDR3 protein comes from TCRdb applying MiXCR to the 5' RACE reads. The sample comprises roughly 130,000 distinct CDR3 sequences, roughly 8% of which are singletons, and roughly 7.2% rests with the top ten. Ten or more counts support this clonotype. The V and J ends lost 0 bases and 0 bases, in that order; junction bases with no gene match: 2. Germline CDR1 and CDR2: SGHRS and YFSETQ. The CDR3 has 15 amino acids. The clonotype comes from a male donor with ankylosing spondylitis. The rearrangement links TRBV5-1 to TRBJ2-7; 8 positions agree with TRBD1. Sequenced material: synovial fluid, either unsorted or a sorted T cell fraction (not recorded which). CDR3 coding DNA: TGCGCCAGCAGCTTGGCGGACAGGGCCTCCTACGAGCAGTACTTC. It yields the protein CASSLADRASYEQYF.